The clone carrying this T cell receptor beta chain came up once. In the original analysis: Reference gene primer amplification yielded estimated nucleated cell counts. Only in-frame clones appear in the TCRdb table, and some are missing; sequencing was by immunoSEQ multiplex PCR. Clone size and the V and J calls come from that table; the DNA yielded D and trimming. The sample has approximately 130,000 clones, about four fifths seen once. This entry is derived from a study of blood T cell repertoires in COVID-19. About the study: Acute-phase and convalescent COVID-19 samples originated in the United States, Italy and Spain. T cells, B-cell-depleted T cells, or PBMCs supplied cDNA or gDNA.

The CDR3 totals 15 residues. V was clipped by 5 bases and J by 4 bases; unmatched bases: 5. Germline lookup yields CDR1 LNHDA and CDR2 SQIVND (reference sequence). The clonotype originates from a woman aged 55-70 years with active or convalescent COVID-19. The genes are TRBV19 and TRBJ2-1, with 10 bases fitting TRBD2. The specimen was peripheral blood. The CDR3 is CASSVTSGVYNEQFF. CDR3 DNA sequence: TGTGCCAGTAGTGTTACTAGCGGGGTTTACAATGAGCAGTTCTTC. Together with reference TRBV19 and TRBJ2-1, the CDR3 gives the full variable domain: DGGITQSPKYLFRKEGQNVTLSCEQNLNHDAMYWYRQDPGQGLRLIYYSQIVNDFQKGDIAEGYSVSREKKESFPLTVTSAQKNPTAFYLCASSVTSGVYNEQFFGPGTRLTVL.